The clone carrying this T cell receptor (beta chain) was counted a few times. What it recognizes is unknown. J gave up 3 bases and V 3 bases, and 3 bases lay outside the gene matches. Germline values: CDR1 KGHDR, CDR2 SFDVKD. CDR3 length equals 15 residues. The sample originates from a study of T-cell memory formation after mild COVID-19. Study-wide results and limits: Shrinking CD4+ clones resided mostly in CM and EM, and CD8+ ones in EMRA.

TCR alpha and TCR beta cDNA libraries carrying sample barcodes and UMIs came from 5'RACE with constant-segment primers. MiXCR, applied by TCRdb to the 5' RACE reads, yields one record per CDR3 protein. The sample consists of 350,000 to 400,000 distinct CDR3 sequences, approximately 21% of them appearing once. This chain connects TRBV24-1 to TRBJ2-3, with 9 nucleotides matching TRBD1. The receptor was derived from an adult woman who had mild COVID-19 (a few samples of this study predate the infection). Cell type and time point are not known. Sequencing used PBMCs or a T cell subset sorted from them (not recorded which). The CDR3 is CATSDTGQGTDTQYF. The CDR3 nucleotides are TGTGCCACCAGTGATACCGGACAGGGGACAGATACGCAGTATTTT.